The 31 T cell receptor beta chains reported below all come from one sample, sequenced in a study of T cell repertoires in cytomegalovirus infection (dated by TCRdb to between 2018 and 2021). The reads were generated on an Illumina HiSeq 1500. The public reads were reprocessed in TCRdb via fastp at Q25 and MiXCR, keeping in-frame beta chains. Under each unique CDR3 protein, matching rows form one entry showing the most common genes and DNA. The sample table holds approximately 180,000 distinct CDR3 sequences, of which roughly 9.8% were seen once. The ten largest make up roughly 4.8% of the sample. Sequenced material: PBMCs. All receptors come from a human donor in good health (CMV status not recorded). Some clones in this sample may be carry-over from other donors' samples.

This clonotype was seen just once. Sequence at one end of the junction differs from germline and may be a read error. This rearrangement joins TRBV4-1 to TRBJ2-5; D might be TRBD1 (6 bases). The CDR3 totals 17 residues. Per the germline V gene, CDR1 is MGHRA and CDR2 is YSYEKL. CDR3 coding DNA: TGCGCCAGCAGCCAAGACCTAGGGACAACCCTCGGAGAGACCGAGTACTTC. Encoded protein: CASSQDLGTTLGETEYF.

Many counts were recorded for this clonotype. V gene TRBV7-2 combines with J gene TRBJ1-6; D ambiguous. In germline, CDR1 is SGHTA, CDR2 FQGNSA. This CDR3 contains 13 residues. V was shortened by 5 bases and J by 9 bases, with 11 bases between the two germline ends. CDR3 loop: CASSPRHLSPLHF. The CDR3 nucleotides are TGTGCCAGCAGCCCAAGACACCTTTCACCCCTCCACTTT. Looking up the rest from reference TRBV7-2 and TRBJ1-6 gives the full variable domain: GAGVSQSPSNKVTEKGKDVELRCDPISGHTALYWYRQSLGQGLEFLIYFQGNSAPDKSGLPSDRFSAERTGGSVSTLTIQRTQQEDSAVYLCASSPRHLSPLHFGNGTRLTVT.

This clonotype was counted many times. The chain links TRBV7-2 to TRBJ2-2; 8 bases match TRBD2. Germline-derived CDR1 and CDR2 are SGHTA and FQGNSA. The CDR3 length is 15 residues. With 5 bases clipped from V and 5 bases from J, the junction kept 7 bases outside the gene matches. CDR3 bases: TGTGCCAGCAGCCAACGGGGGGGCAGGACCGGGGAGCTGTTTTTT. It translates to CASSQRGGRTGELFF.

This clonotype was seen repeatedly, ten times or more. This chain uses TRBV7-2 with TRBJ2-7; D possibly corresponds to TRBD2 (5 bases). The V and J ends lost 5 bases and 6 bases respectively, with 14 bases between them. The germline V gene has CDR1 SGHTA and CDR2 FQGNSA. The CDR3 runs to 13 residues. The CDR3 nucleotides are TGTGCCAGCAGCGTTGGTACTAGATCCGAGCAGTACGTC. Its translation is CASSVGTRSEQYV.

This clonotype was picked up many times. The chain is built from TRBV7-2 and TRBJ2-1; 9 positions agree with TRBD2. The CDR3 runs to 18 residues. Germline CDR1 reads SGHTA; CDR2 reads FQGNSA. The trim removed 0 bases at V and 6 bases at J, leaving 12 bases unmatched. CDR3 in amino acids: CASSLAPGAGGIANEQFF. CDR3 in DNA: TGTGCCAGCAGCTTAGCCCCGGGAGCGGGGGGAATAGCCAATGAGCAGTTCTTC.

There are many counts of this clonotype. This chain joins TRBV7-2 and TRBJ2-5; D call uncertain. The V end lost 0 bases, the J end lost 5 bases, and 7 bases lay between the germline ends. The CDR3 consists of 13 residues. Germline CDR1 reads SGHTA; CDR2 reads FQGNSA. The CDR3 loop reads CASSLALWETQYF. CDR3 sequence (DNA): TGTGCCAGCAGCTTAGCGTTATGGGAGACCCAGTACTTC.

Ten or more counts support this clonotype. The chain joins TRBV6-2 or TRBV6-3 to TRBJ2-7; D may be TRBD1 (5 bases). Between the trimmed V and J ends, which lost 5 bases and 2 bases, there was a span of 7 bases. Per germline, CDR1 MNHEY and CDR2 SVGEGT. There are 12 residues in the CDR3. The CDR3 spells CASSTDTYEQYF. Written as DNA, the CDR3 is TGTGCCAGCAGTACGGACACCTACGAGCAGTACTTC.

This clonotype was seen ten or more times. The rearrangement uses TRBV7-7 and TRBJ2-5; 9 positions agree with TRBD2. Germline V gene data show CDR1 as SSHAT and CDR2 as FNYEAQ (reference sequence). The CDR3 is 18 amino acids. The V gene end was trimmed by 5 bases and the J gene end by 1 base; junction bases not matched to a gene: 14. The CDR3 bases are TGTGCCAGCAGCGCCAGACTGGGTAGCGGGGGCCTCCAAGAGACCCAGTACTTC. Residues: CASSARLGSGGLQETQYF.

This clonotype was seen at least ten times. The gene calls are TRBV7-2 and TRBJ1-1; TRBD1 is a possible D gene (5 bases). Germline V CDR1 and CDR2: SGHTA, FQGNSA. The length of the CDR3 is 14 residues. Trimming shortened V by 1 base and J by 1 base, and 7 bases separated the two germline ends. The CDR3 nucleotides are TGTGCCAGCAGCTTAGGGGGCTGGAACACTGAAGCTTTCTTT. This translates into CASSLGGWNTEAFF.

This clonotype was found many times. The chain has TRBV15 and TRBJ2-1; 8 bases fit TRBD2. There are 14 residues in the CDR3. Germline-derived CDR1 and CDR2 are LNHNV and YYDKDF (reference sequence). V lost 3 bases to trimming and J lost 6 bases; unmatched junction nucleotides: 4. The CDR3 coding sequence is TGTGCCACCAGCAGGAGCACTAGCGGCAATGAGCAGTTCTTC. It specifies CATSRSTSGNEQFF.

This clonotype was seen only a few times. The gene calls are TRBV6-6 and TRBJ2-1; D perhaps matches TRBD1 (5 bases). The CDR3 totals 15 residues. Per the germline V gene, CDR1 is MNHNY and CDR2 is SVGAGI (reference sequence). Trimming removed 1 base from V and 3 bases from J, with 10 bases in between. CDR3 bases: TGTGCCAGCAGTTACTTACAGGTTAGCTACAATGAGCAGTTCTTC. It translates to CASSYLQVSYNEQFF.

Many counts were recorded for this clonotype. The V call is TRBV9, the J call TRBJ1-5; D ambiguous. The germline V gene encodes CDR1 SGDLS and CDR2 YYNGEE. The V end was cut by 0 bases, the J end by 0 bases, with 7 bases between. CDR3 length: 15 amino acids. The CDR3 sequence: CASSVDGSSNQPQHF. In DNA form, the CDR3 reads TGTGCCAGCAGCGTAGATGGATCTAGCAATCAGCCCCAGCATTTT. Variable domain in full (rest from reference TRBV9 and TRBJ1-5): DSGVTQTPKHLITATGQRVTLRCSPRSGDLSVYWYQQSLDQGLQFLIQYYNGEERAKGNILERFSAQQFPDLHSELNLSSLELGDSALYFCASSVDGSSNQPQHFGDGTRLSIL.

This clonotype came up many times. The rearrangement joins TRBV29-1 to TRBJ2-7, with 7 bases that match TRBD2. The V and J ends lost 6 bases and 4 bases, in that order; junction bases with no gene match: 12. Germline V CDR1 and CDR2: SQVTM, ANQGSEA. CDR3 size: 14 residues. CDR3 in amino acids: CSVQRDRGNYEQYF. The CDR3 bases are TGCAGCGTCCAGCGGGACCGGGGGAATTACGAGCAGTACTTC.

This clonotype was recorded many times. The chain uses TRBV7-2 and TRBJ2-6; 8 bases map to TRBD2. Germline CDR1 reads SGHTA; CDR2 reads FQGNSA. CDR3 length: 16 amino acids. With 2 bases clipped from V and 2 bases from J, the junction kept 2 bases outside the gene matches. CDR3 in DNA: TGTGCCAGCAGCTTAACGGGGGGGCCTGGGGCCAACGTCCTGACTTTC. It specifies CASSLTGGPGANVLTF.

The chain carries TRBV5-1 and TRBJ1-1, with 7 positions matching TRBD1. Germline CDR1 reads SGHRS; CDR2 reads YFSETQ. The CDR3 totals 14 residues. V lost 0 bases to trimming and J lost 7 bases; unmatched junction nucleotides: 6. Here the CDR3 reads CASSLGGGADEAFF. CDR3 in DNA: TGCGCCAGCAGCTTGGGAGGGGGCGCCGATGAAGCTTTCTTT.

The table lists this clonotype with many counts. The gene calls are TRBV7-6 and TRBJ2-2; TRBD1 might be the D (5 bases). CDR3 length: 17 amino acids. Trimming took 2 bases from V and 1 from J, leaving 14 bases between them. In germline, CDR1 is SGHVS, CDR2 FNYEAQ. The CDR3 bases are TGTGCCAGCAGCTTATCCCAGGGCGCGAGGAACACCGGGGAGCTGTTTTTT. It encodes CASSLSQGARNTGELFF.

This clonotype has a count of ten or more. The chain recombines TRBV7-2 with TRBJ1-2; tentatively, D is TRBD1 (5 bases). Germline V gene lookup returns CDR1 SGHTA and CDR2 FQGNSA. V lost 5 bases, J lost 4 bases, and 11 bases lay in between. This CDR3 comprises 13 residues. CDR3 in amino acids: CASSPTERYGYTF. CDR3 in DNA: TGTGCCAGCAGCCCGACAGAACGCTATGGCTACACCTTC.

The chain couples TRBV27 to TRBJ1-2; D gene unclear. Trimming removed 6 bases at V and 5 bases at J, with 13 bases between. CDR3 length: 13 amino acids. The V gene's germline CDR1 is MNHEY and CDR2 SMNVEV (reference sequence). Here the CDR3 reads CASRFGPSYGYTF. The CDR3 bases are TGTGCCAGCAGATTTGGGCCGAGTTATGGCTACACCTTC.

The table lists this clonotype with many counts. The chain employs TRBV7-6 and TRBJ1-4; a possible D gene is TRBD1 (5 bases). V gave up 2 bases and J gave up 7 bases, with 11 bases separating them. CDR1 is SGHVS, CDR2 FNYEAQ, per germline. The CDR3 extends over 14 amino acids. The CDR3 nucleotides read TGTGCCAGCAGCTTAATGGCAGGGACTGAAAAACTGTTTTTT. Its translation is CASSLMAGTEKLFF.

The sample holds many counts of this clonotype. The genes are TRBV28 and TRBJ1-5; D call uncertain. The CDR3 is 13 amino acids. Germline V gives CDR1 MDHEN, CDR2 SYDVKM. V lost 8 bases and J lost 3, with 11 bases in between. The DNA for the CDR3 is TGTGCCAGCGGGAGGGCTTACAATCAGCCCCAGCATTTT. It encodes CASGRAYNQPQHF.

The DNA for the CDR3 is TGTGCCAGCTCAGGAGGGACAGGGGCGACCTACGAGCAGTACTTC. Encoded protein: CASSGGTGATYEQYF. V and J are TRBV18 and TRBJ2-7, with TRBD1 identical over 10 bases. V was pared by 5 bases and J by 2 bases, with 6 bases of the junction left unmatched. CDR1 KGHSH and CDR2 LQKENI come from the germline V gene. This CDR3 contains 15 residues.

This clonotype was recorded at least ten times. This chain connects TRBV11-2 to TRBJ1-2, with D hard to call. The germline V gene has CDR1 SGHAT and CDR2 FQNNGV. This CDR3 has 13 residues. The V end lost 5 bases, the J end lost 2 bases, and 9 bases lay between the germline ends. The CDR3 DNA follows: TGTGCCAGCAGCCCCGGCCGGAACTATGGCTACACCTTC. It translates to CASSPGRNYGYTF.

In regard to this clonotype: Given a much more abundant clone one base away, this may be a read error. V usage is TRBV6-6 and J usage is TRBJ1-2; D is unresolved. The V end lost 5 bases, the J end lost 3 bases, and 19 bases lay between the germline ends. Germline CDR1 MNHNY, CDR2 SVGAGI (reference sequence). The CDR3 runs 16 residues. In DNA form, the CDR3 reads TGTGCCAGCAGTCACGGGATTTGGGGAACCTACTATGGCTACACCTTC. Translated, it gives CASSHGIWGTYYGYTF.

This clonotype appeared a few times. The chain employs TRBV20-1 and TRBJ2-5; 8 bases fit TRBD1. CDR3 length equals 12 residues. Losses at the gene ends were 4 bases for V and 5 bases for J; bases not matched to a gene: 3. Germline lookup yields CDR1 DFQATT and CDR2 SNEGSKA (reference sequence). The CDR3 nucleotides are TGCAGTGCTATGGACAGGGTGGAGACCCAGTACTTC. It codes for CSAMDRVETQYF.

This clonotype was seen many times. The chain combines TRBV12-3 or TRBV12-4 with TRBJ2-7, with D perhaps matching TRBD1 (6 bases). The CDR3 runs to 12 residues. Trimming pared 6 bases from V and 5 bases from J, leaving 11 bases between. CDR3: CASRLGANEQYF. The CDR3, as DNA: TGTGCCAGCAGATTGGGGGCGAACGAGCAGTACTTC.

This chain joins TRBV19 and TRBJ1-1, with D perhaps TRBD1 (6 bases). Germline values: CDR1 LNHDA, CDR2 SQIVND (reference sequence). The CDR3 is made up of 14 amino acids. Deletions cut 3 bases from V and 2 bases from J, with 10 bases between. The DNA for the CDR3 is TGTGCCAGTAGTATGGGGGCAGCTAACACTGAAGCTTTCTTT. It encodes CASSMGAANTEAFF.

This clonotype was recorded at least ten times. The chain couples TRBV20-1 to TRBJ1-6; the D is unclear. CDR1 is DFQATT, CDR2 SNEGSKA, per germline (reference sequence). The CDR3 runs to 15 residues. The germline V and J ends were trimmed by 4 bases and 5 bases, with 15 bases remaining between them. The CDR3 loop is CSATKRRSHNSPLHF. In DNA, the CDR3 is TGCAGTGCTACCAAAAGACGGAGTCATAATTCACCCCTCCACTTT.

Ten or more counts support this clonotype. The chain carries TRBV7-2 and TRBJ2-3; possibly TRBD2 for D (7 bases). The CDR3 runs 17 residues. Germline-derived CDR1 and CDR2 are SGHTA and FQGNSA. Trimming took 5 bases from V and 1 from J, leaving 19 bases between them. CDR3 amino acids: CASSRSGGALGTDTQYF. For the CDR3, the DNA is TGTGCCAGCAGCCGCTCTGGGGGGGCCCTGGGCACAGATACGCAGTATTTT.

At least ten counts were recorded for this clonotype. The V gene is TRBV7-9, the J gene TRBJ2-7; possibly TRBD1 for D (5 bases). The germline V gene has CDR1 SEHNR and CDR2 FQNEAQ (reference sequence). Trimming pared 1 base from V and 4 bases from J, leaving 14 bases between. CDR3 length: 15 amino acids. Written as DNA, the CDR3 is TGTGCCAGCAGCTTAGGTCAGGGAATCTATTACGAGCAGTACTTC. It codes for CASSLGQGIYYEQYF.

This clonotype was counted between two and nine times. The rearrangement uses TRBV19 and TRBJ2-1; D perhaps matches TRBD2 (6 bases). Per germline, CDR1 LNHDA and CDR2 SQIVND (reference sequence). The CDR3 is 15 residues long. V lost 3 bases and J 2 bases, leaving 11 bases between the germline ends. Here the CDR3 DNA reads TGTGCCAGTAGTATCTCTAGCGTCCCCTACAATGAGCAGTTCTTC. Translated, it gives CASSISSVPYNEQFF.

This clonotype was seen many times. Here the CDR3 DNA reads TGTGCCAGCAGCTCCATAGGGGGCTTCAATGAGCAGTTCTTC. It codes for CASSSIGGFNEQFF. This sequence joins TRBV7-9 and TRBJ2-1; 7 bases map to TRBD1. CDR1 and CDR2 (germline): SEHNR, FQNEAQ (reference sequence). V lost 4 bases, J lost 6 bases, and 6 bases stayed unmatched. The CDR3 sequence is 14 residues long.